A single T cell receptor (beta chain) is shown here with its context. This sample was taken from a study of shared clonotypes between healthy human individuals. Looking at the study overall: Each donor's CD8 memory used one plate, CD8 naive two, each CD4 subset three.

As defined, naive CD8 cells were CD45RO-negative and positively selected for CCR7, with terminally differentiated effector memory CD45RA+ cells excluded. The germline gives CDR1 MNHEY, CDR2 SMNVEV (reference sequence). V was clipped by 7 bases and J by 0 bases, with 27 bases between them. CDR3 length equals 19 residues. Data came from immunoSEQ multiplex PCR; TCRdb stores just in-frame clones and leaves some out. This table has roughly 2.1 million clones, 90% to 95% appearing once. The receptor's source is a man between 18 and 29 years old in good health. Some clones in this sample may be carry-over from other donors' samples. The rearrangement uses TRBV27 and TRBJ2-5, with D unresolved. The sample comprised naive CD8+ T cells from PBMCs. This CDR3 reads CASTLRTRLEPAYQETQYF. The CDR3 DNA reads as TGTGCCAGCACCCTACGGACCCGACTCGAACCGGCGTACCAAGAGACCCAGTACTTC.